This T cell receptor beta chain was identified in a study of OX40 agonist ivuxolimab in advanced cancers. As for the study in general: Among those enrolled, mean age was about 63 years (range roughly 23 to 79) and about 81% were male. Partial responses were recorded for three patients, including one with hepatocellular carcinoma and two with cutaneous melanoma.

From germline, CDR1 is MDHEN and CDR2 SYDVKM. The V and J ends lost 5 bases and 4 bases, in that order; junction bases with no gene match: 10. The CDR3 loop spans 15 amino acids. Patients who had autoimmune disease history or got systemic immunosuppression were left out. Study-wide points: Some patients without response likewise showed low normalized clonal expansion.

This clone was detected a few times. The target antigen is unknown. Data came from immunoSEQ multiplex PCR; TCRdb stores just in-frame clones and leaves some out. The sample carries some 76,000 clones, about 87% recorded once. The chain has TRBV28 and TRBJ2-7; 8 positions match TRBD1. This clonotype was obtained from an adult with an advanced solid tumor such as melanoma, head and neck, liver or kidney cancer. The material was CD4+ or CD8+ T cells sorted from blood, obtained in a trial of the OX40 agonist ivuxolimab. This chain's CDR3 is CASSHLAGGVYEQYF. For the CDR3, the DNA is TGTGCCAGCAGTCATTTGGCAGGGGGCGTTTACGAGCAGTACTTC.